Below, 19 T cell receptor beta chains from the same sample are listed, as sequenced in a study of T-cell memory formation after mild COVID-19. TCRdb reanalysed the 5' RACE reads using MiXCR and keeps one entry per CDR3 protein. The table has around 310,000 distinct CDR3 sequences, approximately 22% seen once. Material: PBMCs or a T cell subset sorted from them (not recorded which). Receptors originate from a man aged 18 to 30 who had mild COVID-19 (a few samples of this study predate the infection). Cell type and time point are not known.

The V gene is TRBV4-2, the J gene TRBJ1-1; 7 positions match TRBD1. V gave up 1 base and J gave up 5 bases; unmatched junction bases: 7. The CDR3 loop spans 15 amino acids. The germline gives CDR1 LGHNA, CDR2 YNFKEQ. Here the CDR3 DNA reads TGTGCCAGCAGCCAAGGAGGGGGCCGAGGTACTGAAGCTTTCTTT. The encoded protein is CASSQGGGRGTEAFF.

This clonotype was observed a few times. V and J are TRBV20-1 and TRBJ2-7; D might be TRBD2 (6 bases). Germline V CDR1 and CDR2: DFQATT, SNEGSKA (reference sequence). Trimming removed 6 bases at V and 3 bases at J, with 12 bases between. This CDR3 spans 12 amino acids. CDR3 in amino acids: CSAGGLNYEQYV. The CDR3 nucleotides read TGCAGTGCCGGTGGACTAAACTACGAGCAGTACGTC.

As to this clonotype: One end of the junction does not line up with germline, which may come from a read error. The chain is built from TRBV18 and TRBJ1-5; D unclear. This CDR3 has 13 amino acids. Germline lookup yields CDR1 KGHSH and CDR2 LQKENI. The chain's CDR3 is CAGSPLGYQPQHF. The CDR3, as DNA: TGTGCCGGCTCACCACTGGGGTACCAGCCCCAGCATTTT.

CDR3 in DNA: TGTGCCAGCAGTCCCTCAGCAGGGGACAGGACCTTCTACGAGCAGTACGTC. Translating it yields CASSPSAGDRTFYEQYV. The chain couples TRBV12-3 or TRBV12-4 to TRBJ2-7; 8 nucleotides align to TRBD1. Trimming took 5 bases from V and 3 from J; bases not matched to a gene: 15. The CDR3 length is 17 residues.

The rearrangement uses TRBV7-9 and TRBJ2-7; TRBD2 agrees at 7 bases. Unmatched junction bases numbered 13, after V lost 2 bases and J lost 6 bases. Germline CDR1 is SEHNR and CDR2 is FQNEAQ (reference sequence). The CDR3 loop spans 16 amino acids. As DNA, the CDR3 is TGTGCCAGCAGCTTACGTCCCGGGACTACCATGCGCGAGCAGTACTTC. Its protein product is CASSLRPGTTMREQYF.

This clonotype was detected a few times. The chain uses TRBV7-9 and TRBJ2-3, with TRBD2 matching over 9 bases. V gave up 2 bases and J gave up 4 bases; unmatched junction bases: 7. CDR1 SEHNR and CDR2 FQNEAQ come from the germline V gene (reference sequence). CDR3 length equals 16 residues. The CDR3 DNA is TGTGCCAGCAGCTTACGGGCGGGGGGGCGGCCAGATACGCAGTATTTT. Translated: CASSLRAGGRPDTQYF.

A few counts support this clonotype. The chain has TRBV4-2 and TRBJ1-2; the match to TRBD1 covers 7 bases. CDR3 length: 16 residues. Germline V gene sequence: CDR1 LGHNA, CDR2 YNFKEQ. The J segment lost 4 bases and the V segment lost 5 bases, leaving 13 bases of the junction unmatched. The CDR3 nucleotides are TGTGCCAGCAGCTTTCAGGGGGTTTCTGGGAGCTATGGCTACACCTTC. Translated: CASSFQGVSGSYGYTF.

The chain uses TRBV6-4 and TRBJ2-3, with 8 bases aligning to TRBD2. The CDR3 runs 15 residues. Trimming removed 3 bases from V and 0 bases from J; junction bases left unmatched: 2. The germline CDR1 and CDR2 sequences are MRHNA and SNTAGT. The CDR3 region is CASSDVAGSTDTQYF. CDR3 DNA sequence: TGTGCCAGCAGTGATGTAGCGGGGAGCACAGATACGCAGTATTTT.

DNA of the CDR3: TGTGCCAGCAGTTTGGGACAGGGCGGGTATGGCTACACCTTC. Translated: CASSLGQGGYGYTF. The chain links TRBV28 to TRBJ1-2, with 9 bases that match TRBD1. Germline lookup yields CDR1 MDHEN and CDR2 SYDVKM. The CDR3 contains 14 residues. The V and J ends lost 3 bases and 5 bases, in that order; junction bases with no gene match: 4.

This clonotype was counted between two and nine times. The rearrangement links TRBV5-1 to TRBJ2-5; TRBD1 matches at 11 bases. The ends lost 6 bases at V and 5 bases at J; junction bases unmatched: 3. This CDR3 spans 13 amino acids. CDR1 and CDR2 (germline): SGHRS, YFSETQ. The CDR3: CASTWTGGETQYF. CDR3 DNA sequence: TGCGCCAGCACCTGGACAGGGGGCGAGACCCAGTACTTC.

This clonotype was detected many times. The rearrangement links TRBV5-1 to TRBJ2-5; a weak D match, TRBD2 (6 bases). The length of the CDR3 is 14 residues. Trimming took 4 bases from V and 4 from J, leaving 14 bases between them. CDR1 and CDR2 from the germline V gene are SGHRS and YFSETQ. The CDR3 sequence is CASSGGGRGETQYF. CDR3 DNA sequence: TGCGCCAGCAGCGGCGGAGGGCGAGGAGAGACCCAGTACTTC.

Ten or more counts support this clonotype. V gene TRBV10-2 combines with J gene TRBJ2-7, with 8 bases lining up with TRBD1. J gave up 5 bases and V 6 bases, and 6 bases lay outside the gene matches. CDR3 length: 13 residues. The germline V gene has CDR1 WSHSY and CDR2 SAAADI. CDR3 bases: TGCGCCAGCAGGCCCGGACAGGGCCACGAGCAGTACTTC. It is translated as CASRPGQGHEQYF.

This sequence joins TRBV7-9 and TRBJ1-5; maybe TRBD1 (5 bases). Deletions cut 5 bases from V and 4 bases from J, with 18 bases between. The CDR3 has 16 residues. Germline CDR1 is SEHNR and CDR2 is FQNEAQ (reference sequence). The CDR3 reads CASSPPSSGENQPQHF. The CDR3 DNA is TGTGCCAGCAGCCCGCCGAGCTCGGGGGAAAATCAGCCCCAGCATTTT.

This sequence joins TRBV5-4 and TRBJ2-7; D possibly corresponds to TRBD2 (5 bases). Germline CDR1 is SGHNT and CDR2 is YYREEE (reference sequence). V was pared by 0 bases and J by 0 bases, with 10 bases between. There are 15 residues in the CDR3. The CDR3 coding sequence is TGTGCCAGCAGCTTGGATCTGGACTCCTCCTACGAGCAGTACTTC. This encodes CASSLDLDSSYEQYF.

The chain couples TRBV28 to TRBJ1-2, with D unclear. In germline, CDR1 is MDHEN, CDR2 SYDVKM. This CDR3 has 13 amino acids. The germline V and J ends were trimmed by 6 bases and 1 base, with 9 bases remaining between them. This CDR3 reads CASSLSFNYGYTF. DNA for the CDR3: TGTGCCAGCAGCCTATCTTTTAACTATGGCTACACCTTC.

The chain employs TRBV4-3 and TRBJ2-1; 7 bases are shared with TRBD1. The CDR3 sequence is 13 residues long. V shed 3 bases, J shed 6 bases, and the junction held 2 bases outside the gene matches. Germline assignment: CDR1 LGHNA and CDR2 YSLEER. CDR3 region: CASSHNRGNEQFF. The CDR3 region has the DNA TGCGCCAGCAGCCATAACAGGGGCAATGAGCAGTTCTTC.

This chain connects TRBV29-1 to TRBJ2-3; the match to TRBD1 covers 10 bases. Trimming took 5 bases from V and 2 from J; bases not matched to a gene: 7. This CDR3 has 15 amino acids. The germline CDR1 and CDR2 sequences are SQVTM and ANQGSEA. The CDR3 DNA reads TGCAGCGTTCCGCGGACAGGGGGTTACACAGATACGCAGTATTTT. Translation: CSVPRTGGYTDTQYF.

This clonotype was picked up a small number of times. The rearrangement links TRBV5-1 to TRBJ1-1; 8 bases agree with TRBD1. Germline assignment: CDR1 SGHRS and CDR2 YFSETQ. V was pared by 3 bases and J by 5 bases, with 6 bases of the junction left unmatched. CDR3 length equals 14 residues. The CDR3 loop is CASSSGGAGTEAFF. The CDR3 coding sequence is TGCGCCAGCAGCTCAGGGGGCGCGGGGACTGAAGCTTTCTTT.

The table lists this clonotype with a few counts. V usage is TRBV27 and J usage is TRBJ2-7; 8 bases are a match to TRBD1. This CDR3 has 15 residues. The germline gives CDR1 MNHEY, CDR2 SMNVEV (reference sequence). The V and J ends lost 3 bases and 4 bases, in that order; junction bases with no gene match: 8. CDR3 in amino acids: CASSLQGRGPYEQYV. The CDR3 DNA sequence: TGTGCCAGCAGTTTGCAGGGCAGGGGGCCGTACGAGCAGTACGTC.